The 9 T cell receptor beta chains reported below all come from one sample, sequenced in a study of T cells in Graves' hyperthyroidism and ophthalmopathy. Amplified TCR beta CDR3 regions came from RNA transcripts. TCR CDR3 regions were first amplified by RT-PCR with HTBI primers. TCRdb re-analysed the multiplex PCR reads in MiXCR, keeping a single row per CDR3 protein. The profile shows roughly 100,000 distinct CDR3 sequences, about half of them singletons. The sequenced material came from blood. Receptors were obtained from a middle-aged man with Graves' hyperthyroidism.

The chain links TRBV19 to TRBJ1-1; 12 positions match TRBD1. The CDR3 spans 14 residues. Trimming took 5 bases from V and 8 from J; bases not matched to a gene: 6. Germline CDR1 reads LNHDA; CDR2 reads SQIVND (reference sequence). The CDR3 loop reads CASSVRDRGPEAFF. The CDR3 region has the DNA TGTGCCAGTAGTGTCCGGGACAGGGGGCCGGAAGCTTTCTTT.

This clonotype was recorded many times. The chain has TRBV6-5 and TRBJ1-5; D call uncertain. The CDR3 spans 14 residues. Trimming stripped 2 bases from V and 5 bases from J, with 10 bases between. Germline V gene sequence: CDR1 MNHEY, CDR2 SVGAGI. The CDR3 nucleotides read TGTGCCAGCAGTTACGGGCGTGGAGATCAGCCCCAGCATTTT. Protein sequence: CASSYGRGDQPQHF.

The genes are TRBV20-1 and TRBJ1-2; D remains unclear. Germline V CDR1 and CDR2: DFQATT, SNEGSKA (reference sequence). V was pared by 0 bases and J by 2 bases, with 7 bases between. CDR3 length: 13 residues. The CDR3 DNA reads TGCAGTGCTAGAGAGATGGCCAACTATGGCTACACCTTC. Protein product: CSAREMANYGYTF.

This clonotype was found many times. The chain is built from TRBV12-3 or TRBV12-4 and TRBJ2-7; TRBD2 matches at 13 bases. Trimming cost V 3 bases and J 4 bases; bases outside gene matches: 0. CDR3 length equals 14 residues. CDR3 in DNA: TGTGCCAGCAGTTTGACTAGCGGGAGGTACGAGCAGTACTTC. Translating it yields CASSLTSGRYEQYF.

This clonotype has at least ten counts. The J gene is TRBJ2-1, the V gene TRBV7-3; 10 nucleotides align to TRBD2. Germline trimming cut 1 base from V and 7 bases from J; bases unmatched to any gene: 7. The germline CDR1 and CDR2 sequences are SGHTA and FQGTGA. The CDR3 sequence is 16 residues long. CDR3 amino acids: CASSLNPSGSINEQFF. CDR3 in DNA: TGTGCCAGCAGCTTAAATCCTAGCGGGAGTATAAATGAGCAGTTCTTC. The entire variable domain, with the rest obtained from reference TRBV7-3 and TRBJ2-1, is as follows: GAGVSQTPSNKVTEKGKYVELRCDPISGHTALYWYRQSLGQGPEFLIYFQGTGAADDSGLPNDRFFAVRPEGSVSTLKIQRTERGDSAVYLCASSLNPSGSINEQFFGPGTRLTVL.

This clonotype was found many times. This chain joins TRBV6-2 or TRBV6-3 and TRBJ2-1, with 13 bases identical to TRBD2. The CDR3 is 15 amino acids. V lost 6 bases to trimming and J lost 9 bases; unmatched junction nucleotides: 8. Germline-derived CDR1 and CDR2 are MNHEY and SVGEGT. In nucleotides, the CDR3 is TGTGCCAGCAGCCGACTAGCGGGAGGAAGGATTGAGCAGTTCTTC. The encoded protein is CASSRLAGGRIEQFF.

This clonotype was detected a few times. This chain uses TRBV6-5 with TRBJ1-1, with 8 bases that match TRBD1. There are 15 residues in the CDR3. The V gene end was trimmed by 7 bases and the J gene end by 1 base; junction bases not matched to a gene: 8. Germline V gives CDR1 MNHEY, CDR2 SVGAGI. For the CDR3, the DNA is TGTGCCAGCACCCGCGGTCAGGGGGCGAACACTGAAGCTTTCTTT. Its translation: CASTRGQGANTEAFF.

In the case of this clonotype: Germline and junction disagree at one end, which may indicate a read error. J is TRBJ2-7 and V is TRBV5-4, with TRBD1 as a possible D gene (6 bases). The germline V gene has CDR1 SGHNT and CDR2 YYREEE (reference sequence). This CDR3 is built from 10 residues. The CDR3, as DNA: TGTGCCAGCAGCCAGGGACACTTTAGGTTC. Protein product: CASSQGHFRF.

This clonotype was observed many times. The genes are TRBV12-3 or TRBV12-4 and TRBJ2-3; 9 positions agree with TRBD1. The CDR3 covers 15 residues. Trimming cost V 3 bases and J 5 bases; bases outside gene matches: 6. The CDR3 reads CASSFGDRAVDTQYF. The DNA of the CDR3 is TGTGCCAGCAGTTTTGGGGACAGGGCCGTAGATACGCAGTATTTT.